The 26 T cell receptor beta chains in this list originate from one sample, sequenced in a study of T cell repertoires in cytomegalovirus infection. TCRdb independently ran MiXCR on the reads; one entry per CDR3 protein. The data contain approximately 240,000 distinct CDR3 sequences, over 9% of them seen just once; the ten biggest clones take up 1.5% to 2%. The specimen was PBMCs. Receptors originate from a human donor in good health (CMV status not recorded). Some clones in this sample may be carry-over from other donors' samples.

This clonotype was found many times. This chain uses TRBV7-8 with TRBJ2-5; 7 bases map to TRBD2. J lost 5 bases, V lost 0 bases, and 6 bases had no gene match. Germline V gene lookup returns CDR1 SGHVS and CDR2 FQNEAQ. This CDR3 is built from 15 residues. The CDR3 region is CASSLAGAGGETQYF. The CDR3 coding sequence is TGTGCCAGCAGCTTAGCAGGGGCCGGGGGGGAGACCCAGTACTTC.

This clonotype was seen many times. The V call is TRBV7-2, the J call TRBJ1-2; unclear D gene. The germline V gene encodes CDR1 SGHTA and CDR2 FQGNSA. Trimming removed 5 bases from V and 4 bases from J, with 11 bases in between. This CDR3 spans 13 amino acids. The CDR3 sequence: CASSPPGLYGYTF. In DNA, the CDR3 is TGTGCCAGCAGCCCTCCCGGGCTCTATGGCTACACCTTC.

This clonotype is medium-sized by share. V gene TRBV7-2 combines with J gene TRBJ2-5; the D is unclear. Germline-derived CDR1 and CDR2 are SGHTA and FQGNSA. This CDR3 spans 12 amino acids. Trimming removed 2 bases from V and 7 bases from J, with 8 bases in between. The CDR3 region has the DNA TGTGCCAGCAGCTTATCCCCAGTGACCCAGTACTTC. Translation: CASSLSPVTQYF.

This clonotype was observed many times. The J gene is TRBJ2-7, the V gene TRBV5-1; D is unclear. This CDR3 comprises 14 residues. Germline V gene sequence: CDR1 SGHRS, CDR2 YFSETQ. Trimming took 0 bases from V and 4 from J, leaving 11 bases between them. The CDR3 is CASSLDGKTYEQYF. As DNA, the CDR3 is TGCGCCAGCAGCTTGGATGGAAAGACATACGAGCAGTACTTC.

This clonotype was counted a few times. V gene TRBV29-1 combines with J gene TRBJ2-3, with D tentatively TRBD2 (7 bases). V lost 0 bases to trimming and J lost 6 bases, with 19 bases between them. The CDR3 runs to 16 residues. Germline V gene sequence: CDR1 SQVTM, CDR2 ANQGSEA. For the CDR3, the DNA is TGCAGCGTTGAAGAAGGGAGGGGGGTCCCAAAGGATACGCAGTATTTT. The encoded protein is CSVEEGRGVPKDTQYF.

The table lists this clonotype with a few counts. The J gene is TRBJ1-1, the V gene TRBV27; weak D call: TRBD1 (5 bases). Germline CDR1 is MNHEY and CDR2 is SMNVEV (reference sequence). The V gene lost 6 bases and the J gene lost 0 bases, with 11 bases spanning the gap. The CDR3 contains 14 residues. CDR3: CASSPGTLNTEAFF. CDR3 DNA: TGTGCCAGCAGCCCTGGGACGTTGAACACTGAAGCTTTCTTT.

This clonotype was picked up many times. The rearrangement links TRBV5-1 to TRBJ2-3; D possibly corresponds to TRBD1 (6 bases). The CDR3 loop spans 17 amino acids. Germline V lookup: CDR1 SGHRS, CDR2 YFSETQ. Trimming cost V 0 bases and J 4 bases, with 18 bases left between them. The CDR3 coding sequence is TGCGCCAGCAGCTTGGACAGGGTACGACTGAAAGCAGATACGCAGTATTTT. Its protein product is CASSLDRVRLKADTQYF.

This clonotype has ten or more counts. The J gene is TRBJ2-1, the V gene TRBV7-2, with 12 bases matching TRBD2. The germline gives CDR1 SGHTA, CDR2 FQGNSA. The CDR3 is 17 residues long. Losses at the gene ends were 4 bases for V and 5 bases for J; bases not matched to a gene: 9. The CDR3 nucleotides are TGTGCCAGCAGCTCCTCTAGCGGGAGGGGGGCCGACAATGAGCAGTTCTTC. Encoded protein: CASSSSSGRGADNEQFF.

The gene calls are TRBV12-3 or TRBV12-4 and TRBJ2-3, with D uncertain. Trimming shortened V by 6 bases and J by 4 bases, and 8 bases separated the two germline ends. The CDR3 sequence is 12 residues long. In nucleotides, the CDR3 is TGTGCCAGCAGCCTGAGAGCAGATACGCAGTATTTT. Protein: CASSLRADTQYF.

The table lists this clonotype with many counts. The chain is built from TRBV7-2 and TRBJ1-3, with 8 bases fitting TRBD1. Unmatched junction bases numbered 4, after V lost 2 bases and J lost 1 base. Germline V gene sequence: CDR1 SGHTA, CDR2 FQGNSA. CDR3 length equals 16 residues. CDR3 nucleotide sequence: TGTGCCAGCAGCTTAACAGGGGGGAATTCTGGAAACACCATATATTTT. This gives the protein CASSLTGGNSGNTIYF. Complete variable domain (other parts from reference TRBV7-2 and TRBJ1-3): GAGVSQSPSNKVTEKGKDVELRCDPISGHTALYWYRQSLGQGLEFLIYFQGNSAPDKSGLPSDRFSAERTGGSVSTLTIQRTQQEDSAVYLCASSLTGGNSGNTIYFGEGSWLTVV.

The rearrangement uses TRBV6-2 or TRBV6-3 and TRBJ1-1, with D possibly being TRBD1 (5 bases). The CDR3 covers 19 residues. Germline V gene sequence: CDR1 MNHEY, CDR2 SVGEGT. Trimming removed 5 bases at V and 0 bases at J, with 25 bases between. The CDR3 DNA is TGTGCCAGCAGTCCACTAGTCGTCCTAAACAGGCCTCTGAACACTGAAGCTTTCTTT. Translation: CASSPLVVLNRPLNTEAFF.

The gene calls are TRBV5-1 and TRBJ1-4; 8 nucleotides line up with TRBD1. The CDR3 has 13 residues. Germline CDR1 SGHRS, CDR2 YFSETQ. J gave up 7 bases and V 7 bases, and 6 bases lay outside the gene matches. DNA for the CDR3: TGCGCCAGCCAAGGACAGGGCGGTGAAAAACTGTTTTTT. It encodes CASQGQGGEKLFF.

This clonotype has a count of ten or more. This rearrangement joins TRBV7-2 to TRBJ2-5; 7 nucleotides match TRBD2. Germline loops: CDR1 SGHTA, CDR2 FQGNSA. The V and J ends lost 4 bases and 3 bases, in that order; junction bases with no gene match: 8. The CDR3 runs 15 residues. The CDR3 loop reads CASSSPGGTKETQYF. The CDR3 region has the DNA TGTGCCAGCAGCTCCCCCGGGGGGACTAAAGAGACCCAGTACTTC. Complete variable domain (other parts from reference TRBV7-2 and TRBJ2-5): GAGVSQSPSNKVTEKGKDVELRCDPISGHTALYWYRQSLGQGLEFLIYFQGNSAPDKSGLPSDRFSAERTGGSVSTLTIQRTQQEDSAVYLCASSSPGGTKETQYFGPGTRLLVL.

In this sample, this clonotype turned up many times. This sequence joins TRBV5-5 and TRBJ1-5; 7 bases align to TRBD1. Germline V gene data show CDR1 as SGHKS and CDR2 as YYEKEE (reference sequence). J lost 5 bases, V lost 0 bases, and 5 bases had no gene match. This CDR3 comprises 15 residues. CDR3 protein: CASSLAGGGDQPQHF. CDR3 bases: TGTGCCAGCAGCTTGGCAGGGGGGGGGGATCAGCCCCAGCATTTT.

As DNA, the CDR3 is TGCAGTGCTAGACGTAGCGGGGGAACTGGGGCCAACGTCCTGACTTTC. This gives the protein CSARRSGGTGANVLTF. This chain connects TRBV20-1 to TRBJ2-6, with 9 bases fitting TRBD2. The germline CDR1 and CDR2 sequences are DFQATT and SNEGSKA (reference sequence). The CDR3 loop spans 16 amino acids. V trimming: 2 bases; J trimming: 2 bases; junction bases outside the gene matches: 4.

In this sample, this clonotype turned up many times. This sequence joins TRBV6-2 or TRBV6-3 and TRBJ2-1; D is uncertain. V was pared by 8 bases and J by 7 bases, with 18 bases between. The germline V gene encodes CDR1 MNHEY and CDR2 SVGEGT. CDR3 length equals 14 residues. CDR3 coding DNA: TGTGCCAGCTCCCTCCAAAGGTCTTTAAATGAGCAGTTCTTC. Its translation: CASSLQRSLNEQFF.

The chain recombines TRBV7-2 with TRBJ2-7, with 7 bases matching TRBD1. Germline V gene lookup returns CDR1 SGHTA and CDR2 FQGNSA. V gave up 5 bases and J gave up 1 base; unmatched junction bases: 11. The CDR3 is 16 amino acids. As DNA, the CDR3 is TGTGCCAGCAGCCGAAACCGGGACAGTGGTTCCTACGAGCAGTACTTC. This codes for CASSRNRDSGSYEQYF.

This clonotype was seen at least ten times. The chain carries TRBV7-2 and TRBJ2-2, with D possibly TRBD2 on 6 matching bases. Germline values: CDR1 SGHTA, CDR2 FQGNSA. The CDR3 has 14 residues. V lost 5 bases and J 2 bases, leaving 9 bases between the germline ends. The CDR3 is CASSREINTGELFF. DNA for the CDR3: TGTGCCAGCAGCCGGGAGATCAACACCGGGGAGCTGTTTTTT.

This clonotype was detected ten times or more. V is TRBV19 and J is TRBJ2-2, with TRBD1 matching 9 bases. V gave up 11 bases and J gave up 4 bases; unmatched junction bases: 8. Germline V CDR1 and CDR2: LNHDA, SQIVND (reference sequence). The CDR3 runs 14 residues. CDR3 region: CAGRQGVGTGELFF. The CDR3 coding sequence is TGTGCCGGTCGACAGGGGGTGGGCACCGGGGAGCTGTTTTTT.

This clonotype was picked up a small number of times. The chain links TRBV23-1 to TRBJ2-4; TRBD2 matches at 7 bases. Being an ORF, TRBV23-1 has a function that is uncertain. With V trimmed by 4 bases and J by 0 bases, 6 bases remained unmatched. This CDR3 region has 16 residues. The CDR3, as DNA: TGCGCCAGCAGTCCCGGGGAGGGGTCAGCCAAAAACATTCAGTACTTC. It codes for CASSPGEGSAKNIQYF.

There are many counts of this clonotype. This chain uses TRBV6-1 with TRBJ2-2, with 11 bases lining up with TRBD2. The CDR3 loop spans 14 amino acids. After removal of 6 bases from V and 7 bases from J, the junction contained 4 bases not matched to a gene. Germline CDR1 is MNHNS and CDR2 is SASEGT. The DNA of the CDR3 is TGTGCCAGCAGATACCTAGCGGGAGGCGGGGAGCTGTTTTTT. This encodes CASRYLAGGGELFF.

The chain carries TRBV29-1 and TRBJ1-1, with 9 bases aligning to TRBD1. The germline gives CDR1 SQVTM, CDR2 ANQGSEA. The V and J ends lost 7 bases and 6 bases, in that order; junction bases with no gene match: 6. The CDR3 contains 12 residues. The CDR3 DNA sequence: TGCAGCGGAGGACAGGGGACTTCTGAAGCTTTCTTT. As protein: CSGGQGTSEAFF.

This clonotype has ten or more counts. The CDR3 nucleotides read TGCAGCGGAGGAGGGACTAACTATGGCTACACCTTC. Its translation: CSGGGTNYGYTF. The rearrangement uses TRBV29-1 and TRBJ1-2; D is undetermined. This CDR3 spans 12 amino acids. Looked up from germline, CDR1 is SQVTM and CDR2 is ANQGSEA. V lost 7 bases to trimming and J lost 0 bases, with 9 bases between them.

The rearrangement uses TRBV5-4 and TRBJ2-4, with D unclear. V was shortened by 4 bases and J by 5 bases, with 4 bases between the two germline ends. Germline V lookup: CDR1 SGHNT, CDR2 YYREEE (reference sequence). This CDR3 spans 11 amino acids. Here the CDR3 reads CASSQENIQYF. As DNA, the CDR3 is TGTGCCAGCAGCCAGGAAAACATTCAGTACTTC.

This chain connects TRBV23-1 to TRBJ1-3, with 8 bases fitting TRBD1. TRBV23-1 is noted as an ORF with a role that remains uncertain. V lost 3 bases, J lost 2 bases, and 3 bases stayed unmatched. This CDR3 has 15 amino acids. The CDR3 bases are TGCGCCAGCAGTCATGACAGGGGTGCTGGAAACACCATATATTTT. It specifies CASSHDRGAGNTIYF.

V and J are TRBV5-5 and TRBJ1-2, with D possibly TRBD1 on 5 matching bases. This CDR3 has 15 residues. V gave up 6 bases and J gave up 3 bases, with 18 bases separating them. Germline V gene sequence: CDR1 SGHKS, CDR2 YYEKEE (reference sequence). The CDR3: CASNRIDRGDYGYTF. CDR3 sequence (DNA): TGTGCCAGCAACCGCATCGATCGGGGGGACTATGGCTACACCTTC.